This entry describes one T cell receptor beta chain. Its antigen remains unidentified. These data originate in a study of OX40 agonist ivuxolimab in advanced cancers. Study-wide results and caveats: Low levels of normalized T-cell clonal expansion also appeared in some nonresponders. CD4+ and CD8+ blood T cells expanded clonally by week 6 at 0.1 to 3.0 mg/kg.

Clones were sequenced by immunoSEQ multiplex PCR, and TCRdb holds only the in-frame ones, with some missing. Of some 69,000 clones detected, 85% to 90% appear once; the ten largest clones hold approximately 2.8%. Prior autoimmune disease or systemic immunosuppression barred patients. The sequencing here drew on CD4+ or CD8+ T cells sorted from blood, taken in a trial of the OX40 agonist ivuxolimab. The clonotype originates from an adult with an advanced solid tumor such as melanoma, head and neck, liver or kidney cancer.

CDR3 region: CASSLRTGQETQYF. The CDR3 DNA sequence: TGCGCCAGCAGCCTGCGGACAGGCCAAGAGACCCAGTACTTC. The rearrangement links TRBV5-1 to TRBJ2-5; 7 bases fit TRBD1. CDR1 is SGHRS, CDR2 YFSETQ, per germline. The CDR3 is 14 amino acids. J gave up 1 base and V 4 bases, and 4 bases lay outside the gene matches.